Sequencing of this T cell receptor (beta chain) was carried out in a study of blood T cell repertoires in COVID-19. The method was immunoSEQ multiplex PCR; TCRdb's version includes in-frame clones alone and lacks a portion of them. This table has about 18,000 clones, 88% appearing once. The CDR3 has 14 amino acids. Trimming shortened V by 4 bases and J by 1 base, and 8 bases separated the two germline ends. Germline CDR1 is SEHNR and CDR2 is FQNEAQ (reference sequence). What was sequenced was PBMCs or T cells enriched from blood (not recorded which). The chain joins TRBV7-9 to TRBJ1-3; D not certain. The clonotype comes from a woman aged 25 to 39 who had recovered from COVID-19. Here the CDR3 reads CASSSAGSGNTIYF. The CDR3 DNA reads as TGTGCCAGCAGCTCTGCAGGTTCTGGAAACACCATATATTTT.